This TCR beta chain was recorded in a study of cytomegalovirus exposure and HLA in healthy donors. Study context: In a later analysis, the roughly 130 validation repertoires were reported to have used the same platform as the roughly 670 first-cohort repertoires.

As to this clone: The antigen is undetermined.

The germline CDR1 and CDR2 sequences are MDHEN and SYDVKM. This CDR3 has 16 residues. Deletions cut 3 bases from V and 5 bases from J, with 17 bases between. Study-wide results and limits: Most observed TCR sequences were rare, whereas some public TCRs were detected in many donors.

Here immunoSEQ multiplex PCR was the method, and the copy in TCRdb shows in-frame clones only, minus some. This repertoire shows about 280,000 clones, more than 75% found once; its top ten account for about 0.86%. The source material was PBMCs. This receptor was obtained from a woman between 18 and 30 years old in good health and CMV-seronegative. The V call is TRBV28, the J call TRBJ1-5; possible D gene TRBD1, 6 bases. The CDR3 DNA reads as TGTGCCAGCAGTTTCCCTCGGGGGGCAGTACATCAGCCCCAGCATTTT. Translating it yields CASSFPRGAVHQPQHF.